This T cell receptor (beta chain) was profiled in a study of cytomegalovirus exposure and HLA in healthy donors. Notes on the study in general: Apparent HLA restriction characterized most CMV-associated TCR beta chains in a later analysis. The likely explanation for a cluster of highly shared sequence variants was sequencing artifact.

13 Jbeta primers and 60 Vbeta primers were used for the PCR. Assay used: immunoSEQ multiplex PCR; TCRdb lists only in-frame clones, some missing. The sample lists fewer than 140,000 clones, about 81% occurring once. Germline lookup yields CDR1 SNHLY and CDR2 FYNNEI. V shed 7 bases and J shed 0 bases, with 12 bases lying between them. This CDR3 region has 14 residues. This clone was counted a single time. Its antigen is as yet unknown. Material for sequencing was PBMCs. This sequence was found in a male donor in good health and CMV-seropositive. J is TRBJ1-2 and V is TRBV2, with D possibly matching TRBD1 (6 bases). The CDR3 here is CASMSRGANYGYTF. The DNA of the CDR3 is TGTGCCAGCATGAGCAGGGGAGCTAACTATGGCTACACCTTC.